The clone carrying this T cell receptor (beta chain) appeared a few times. The sample originates from a study of T cells after yellow fever vaccination. V dropped 5 bases and J dropped 8; count of bases not matched to a gene: 12. Germline CDR1 and CDR2: SGHVS and FQNEAQ. The length of the CDR3 is 17 residues. 5'RACE template switching added a universal primer site and UMIs to TCR cDNA. MiXCR was run by TCRdb on the 5' RACE reads, yielding one entry per CDR3 protein. Among about 360,000 distinct CDR3 sequences listed, approximately 5.7% were seen once. Sequences were derived from PBMCs, sampled 5 days after the yellow fever booster vaccination. This chain uses TRBV7-8 with TRBJ2-1; 13 bases match TRBD2. The clonotype was recovered from a man aged 25 to 40 who received the YFV17D yellow fever vaccine. CDR3 nucleotide sequence: TGTGCCAGCAGCAGCGGTGGGACTAGCGGGATTCCCTATGAGCAGTTCTTC. Residues: CASSSGGTSGIPYEQFF.